This T cell receptor beta chain was captured in a study of blood T cell repertoires in COVID-19. Study at large: The origin of the acute and convalescent COVID-19 samples was the United States, Italy and Spain. PBMCs, B-cell-depleted T cells, or T cells were the source of the cDNA or gDNA that made up the material.

In the authors' workflow: Estimated nucleated cell counts came from reference gene primer amplification. Profiling relied on immunoSEQ multiplex PCR, and the TCRdb table lists in-frame clones only, not all of them. V, J and clone size are taken as reported in that table, and D and trimming were inferred from the DNA itself. Of approximately 110,000 clones detected, 81% appear once; the ten largest clones hold 7.5% to 10%. Per germline, CDR1 SGHDT and CDR2 YYEEEE. The CDR3 is 18 residues long. The germline V and J ends were trimmed by 3 bases and 0 bases, with 16 bases remaining between them. A single count supports this clone.

The chain recombines TRBV5-6 with TRBJ1-6, with D perhaps matching TRBD1 (6 bases). This receptor was taken from a woman aged 65 to 85 with acute or convalescent COVID-19. Sequencing was performed on peripheral blood. CDR3 residues: CASSWVDSRSSYNSPLHF. DNA of the CDR3: TGTGCCAGCAGCTGGGTGGACAGTCGAAGCTCCTATAATTCACCCCTCCACTTT.